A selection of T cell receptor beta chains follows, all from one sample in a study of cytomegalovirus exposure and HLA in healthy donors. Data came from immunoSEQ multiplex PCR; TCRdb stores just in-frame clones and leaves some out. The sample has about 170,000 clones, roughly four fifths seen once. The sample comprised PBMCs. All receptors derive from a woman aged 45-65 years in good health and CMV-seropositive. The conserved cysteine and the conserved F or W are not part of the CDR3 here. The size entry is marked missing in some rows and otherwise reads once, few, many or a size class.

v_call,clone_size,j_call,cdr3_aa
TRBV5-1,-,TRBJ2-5,ASSLGSSRLVETQY
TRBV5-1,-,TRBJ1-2,ASSPGQGVYYGYT
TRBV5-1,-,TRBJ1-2,ASSSGDYGYT
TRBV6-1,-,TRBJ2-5,ASSEARGLAGGRGETQY
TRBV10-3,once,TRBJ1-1,AIRRDSVEEAF
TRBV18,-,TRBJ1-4,ASSPRGPQGYEKLF
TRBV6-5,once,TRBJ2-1,ASRPGQGPYNEQF
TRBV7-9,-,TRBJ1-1,SSSLPGVPTEAF
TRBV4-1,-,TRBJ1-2,ASSQDPSGRNYGYT
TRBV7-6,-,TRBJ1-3,ASSSQAGTGNTIY
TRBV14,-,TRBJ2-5,ASSQGRETQY
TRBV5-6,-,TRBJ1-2,ASSLDRGNYGYT
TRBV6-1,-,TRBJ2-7,ASSANRGPHEQY
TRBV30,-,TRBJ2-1,AWSPASRHNEQF
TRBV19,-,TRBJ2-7,ASSIGGLSYEQY
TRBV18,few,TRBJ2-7,ASSPNRGPYEQY
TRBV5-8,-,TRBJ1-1,ASSLQRNTEAF
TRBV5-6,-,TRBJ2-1,ASSSGQGSYNEQF
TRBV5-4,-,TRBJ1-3,ASSHRDSGNTIY
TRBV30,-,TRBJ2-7,AWRGGSYEQY
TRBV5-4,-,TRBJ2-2,ASSPNTLRGRYTGELF
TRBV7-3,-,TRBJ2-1,ASSLGGGPRNEQF
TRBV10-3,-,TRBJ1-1,AISERTGSLNTEAF